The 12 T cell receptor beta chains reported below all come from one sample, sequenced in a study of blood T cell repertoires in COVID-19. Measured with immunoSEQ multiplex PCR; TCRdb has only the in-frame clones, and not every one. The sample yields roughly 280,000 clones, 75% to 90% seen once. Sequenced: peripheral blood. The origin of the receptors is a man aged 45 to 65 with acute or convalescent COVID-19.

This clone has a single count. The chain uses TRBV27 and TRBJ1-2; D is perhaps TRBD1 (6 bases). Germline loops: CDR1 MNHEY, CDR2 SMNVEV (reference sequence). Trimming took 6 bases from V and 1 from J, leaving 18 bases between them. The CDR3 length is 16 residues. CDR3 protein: CASSPLGGGLNYGYTF. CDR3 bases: TGTGCCAGCAGCCCCCTCGGCGGGGGCCTTAACTATGGCTACACCTTC.

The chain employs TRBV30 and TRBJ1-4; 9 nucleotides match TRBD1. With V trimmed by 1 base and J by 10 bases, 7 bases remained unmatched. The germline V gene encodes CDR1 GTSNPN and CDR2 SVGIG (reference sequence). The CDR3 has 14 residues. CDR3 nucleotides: TGTGCCTGGAGTGGGGGACAGGGTTTCGCAAAACTGTTTTTT. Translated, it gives CAWSGGQGFAKLFF.

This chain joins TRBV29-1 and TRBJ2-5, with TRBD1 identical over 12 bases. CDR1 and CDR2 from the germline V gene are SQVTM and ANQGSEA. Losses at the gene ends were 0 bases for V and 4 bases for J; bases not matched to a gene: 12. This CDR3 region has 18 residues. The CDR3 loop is CSVEDLPEGTGGVETQYF. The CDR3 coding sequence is TGCAGCGTTGAAGACCTTCCCGAGGGGACAGGGGGCGTAGAGACCCAGTACTTC.

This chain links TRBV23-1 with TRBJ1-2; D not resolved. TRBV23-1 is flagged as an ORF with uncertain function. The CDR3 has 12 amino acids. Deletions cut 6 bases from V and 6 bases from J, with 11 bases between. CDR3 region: CASSPPSDGYTF. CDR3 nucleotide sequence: TGCGCCAGCAGCCCCCCCTCCGATGGCTACACCTTC.

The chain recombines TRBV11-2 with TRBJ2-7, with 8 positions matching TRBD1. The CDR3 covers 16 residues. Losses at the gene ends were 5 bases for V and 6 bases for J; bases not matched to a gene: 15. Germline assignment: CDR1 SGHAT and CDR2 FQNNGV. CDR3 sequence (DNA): TGTGCCAGCAGCCCCGAGGTCGGAGACAGGGGCTTCGAGCAGTACTTC. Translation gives CASSPEVGDRGFEQYF.

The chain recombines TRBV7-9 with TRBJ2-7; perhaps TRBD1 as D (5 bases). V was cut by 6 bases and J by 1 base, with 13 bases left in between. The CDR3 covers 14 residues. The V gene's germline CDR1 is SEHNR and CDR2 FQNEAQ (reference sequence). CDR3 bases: TGTGCCAGCAGATCCCAGACAGATTCCTACGAGCAGTACTTC. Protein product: CASRSQTDSYEQYF.

The CDR3 DNA is TGTGCCAGCAGCTGGACGTCTTCGGGGGAGCAGTACTTC. Its protein product is CASSWTSSGEQYF. This rearrangement joins TRBV5-6 to TRBJ2-7; TRBD2 is a possible D gene (5 bases). CDR3 length: 13 residues. V lost 3 bases to trimming and J lost 7 bases, with 14 bases between them. CDR1 is SGHDT and CDR2 is YYEEEE in the germline V gene.

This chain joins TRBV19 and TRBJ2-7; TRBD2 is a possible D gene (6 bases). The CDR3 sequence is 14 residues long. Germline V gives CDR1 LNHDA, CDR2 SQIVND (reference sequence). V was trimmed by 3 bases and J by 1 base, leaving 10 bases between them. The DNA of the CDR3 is TGTGCCAGTAGTATCCGTGCGGGATCCTACGAGCAGTACTTC. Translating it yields CASSIRAGSYEQYF.

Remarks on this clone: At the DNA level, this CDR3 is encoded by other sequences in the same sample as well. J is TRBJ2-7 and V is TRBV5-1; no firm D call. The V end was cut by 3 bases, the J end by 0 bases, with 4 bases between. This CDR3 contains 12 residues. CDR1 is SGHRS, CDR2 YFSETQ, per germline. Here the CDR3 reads CASSSSSYEQYF. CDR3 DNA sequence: TGCGCCAGCAGCTCCTCCTCCTACGAGCAGTACTTC. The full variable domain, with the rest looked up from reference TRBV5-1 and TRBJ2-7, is KAGVTQTPRYLIKTRGQQVTLSCSPISGHRSVSWYQQTPGQGLQFLFEYFSETQRNKGNFPGRFSGRQFSNSRSEMNVSTLELGDSALYLCASSSSSYEQYFGPGTRLTVT.

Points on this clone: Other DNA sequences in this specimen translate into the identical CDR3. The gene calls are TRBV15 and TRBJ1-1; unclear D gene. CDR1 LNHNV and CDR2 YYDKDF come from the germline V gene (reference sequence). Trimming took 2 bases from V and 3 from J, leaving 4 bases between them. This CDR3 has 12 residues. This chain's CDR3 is CATSRPYTEAFF. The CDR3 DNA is TGTGCCACCAGCAGACCCTACACTGAAGCTTTCTTT.

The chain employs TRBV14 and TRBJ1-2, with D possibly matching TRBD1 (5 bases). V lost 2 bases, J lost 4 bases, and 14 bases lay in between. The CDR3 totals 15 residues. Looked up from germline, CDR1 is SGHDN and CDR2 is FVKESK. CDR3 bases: TGTGCCAGCAGCCAATTTGGGGGACTCGCCTATGGCTACACCTTC. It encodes CASSQFGGLAYGYTF.

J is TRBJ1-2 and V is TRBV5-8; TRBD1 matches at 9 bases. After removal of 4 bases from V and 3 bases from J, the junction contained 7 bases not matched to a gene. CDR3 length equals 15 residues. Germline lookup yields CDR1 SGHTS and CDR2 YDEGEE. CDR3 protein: CASSRLTGGDYGYTF. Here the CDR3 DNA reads TGTGCCAGCAGCCGTCTTACAGGGGGCGACTATGGCTACACCTTC.